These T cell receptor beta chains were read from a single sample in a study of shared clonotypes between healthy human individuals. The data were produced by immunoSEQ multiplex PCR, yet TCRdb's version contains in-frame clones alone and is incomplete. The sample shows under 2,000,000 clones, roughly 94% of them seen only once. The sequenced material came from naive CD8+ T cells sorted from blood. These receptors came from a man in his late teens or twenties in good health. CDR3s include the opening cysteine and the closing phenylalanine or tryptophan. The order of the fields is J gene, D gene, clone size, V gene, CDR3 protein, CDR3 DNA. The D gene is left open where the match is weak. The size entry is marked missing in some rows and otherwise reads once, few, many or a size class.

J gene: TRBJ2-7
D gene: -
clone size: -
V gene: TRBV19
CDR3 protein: CASSISGTQPYEQYF
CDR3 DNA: TGTGCCAGTAGTATCTCCGGGACACAACCCTACGAGCAGTACTTC

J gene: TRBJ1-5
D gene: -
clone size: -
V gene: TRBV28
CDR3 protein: CASSLPGSNQPQHF
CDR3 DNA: TGTGCCAGCAGCTTACCAGGGTCAAATCAGCCCCAGCATTTT

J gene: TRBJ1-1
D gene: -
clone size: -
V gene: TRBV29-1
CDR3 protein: CSVEDRLGAFF
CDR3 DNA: TGCAGCGTTGAAGACAGGCTGGGAGCTTTCTTT

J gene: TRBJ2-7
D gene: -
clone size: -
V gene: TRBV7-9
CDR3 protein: CASSPDWDEQYF
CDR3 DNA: TGTGCCAGCAGCCCGGACTGGGACGAGCAGTACTTC

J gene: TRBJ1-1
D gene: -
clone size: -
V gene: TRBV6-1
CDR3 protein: CASSDEDRRYTEAFF
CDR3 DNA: TGTGCCAGCAGTGACGAAGACCGACGATACACTGAAGCTTTCTTT

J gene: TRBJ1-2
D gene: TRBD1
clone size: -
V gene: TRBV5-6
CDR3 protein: CASSLMTGVHGYTF
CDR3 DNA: TGTGCCAGCAGCTTAATGACAGGGGTTCATGGCTACACCTTC

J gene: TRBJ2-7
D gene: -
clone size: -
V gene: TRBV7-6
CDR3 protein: CASSVEGGLSYEQYF
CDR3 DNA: TGTGCCAGCAGCGTAGAGGGGGGCTTATCCTACGAGCAGTACTTC

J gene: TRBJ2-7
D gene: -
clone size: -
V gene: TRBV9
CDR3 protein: CASSVGTLSYEQYF
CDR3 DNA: TGTGCCAGCAGCGTGGGGACGCTCTCCTACGAGCAGTACTTC

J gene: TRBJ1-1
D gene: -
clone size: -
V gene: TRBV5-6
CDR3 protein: CASSPEWDTEAFF
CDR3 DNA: TGTGCCAGCAGCCCGGAGTGGGACACTGAAGCTTTCTTT

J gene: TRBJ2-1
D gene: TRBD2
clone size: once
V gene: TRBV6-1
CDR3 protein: CASSGPPSGADYNEQFF
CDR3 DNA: TGTGCCAGCAGTGGCCCCCCTAGCGGGGCCGATTACAATGAGCAGTTCTTC

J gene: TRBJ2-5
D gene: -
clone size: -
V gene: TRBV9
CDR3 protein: CASSHGGGSKETQYF
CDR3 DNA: TGTGCCAGCAGCCATGGCGGAGGGTCGAAAGAGACCCAGTACTTC

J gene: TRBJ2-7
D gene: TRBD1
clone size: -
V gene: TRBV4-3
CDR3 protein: CASSQGTVSYEQYF
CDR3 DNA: TGCGCCAGCAGCCAGGGGACAGTATCCTACGAGCAGTACTTC

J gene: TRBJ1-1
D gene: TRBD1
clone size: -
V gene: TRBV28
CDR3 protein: CASTGGDVEAFF
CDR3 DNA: TGTGCCAGCACAGGGGGCGATGTTGAAGCTTTCTTT

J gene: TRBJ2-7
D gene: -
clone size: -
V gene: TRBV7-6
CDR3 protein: CASSLGQGTTEQYF
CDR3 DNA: TGTGCCAGCAGCTTAGGTCAGGGGACCACCGAGCAGTACTTC

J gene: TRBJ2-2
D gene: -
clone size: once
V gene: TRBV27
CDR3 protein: CASSSTPSELFF
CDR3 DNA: TGTGCCAGCAGTTCTACACCGAGTGAGCTGTTTTTT

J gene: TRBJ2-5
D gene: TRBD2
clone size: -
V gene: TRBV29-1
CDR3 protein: CSVTGTSETWGETQYF
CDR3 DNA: TGCAGCGTTACCGGGACTAGCGAAACCTGGGGAGAGACCCAGTACTTC

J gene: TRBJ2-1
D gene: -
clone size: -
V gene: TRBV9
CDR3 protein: CASSVAGDHNEQFF
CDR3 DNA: TGTGCCAGCAGCGTAGCGGGAGACCACAATGAGCAGTTCTTC

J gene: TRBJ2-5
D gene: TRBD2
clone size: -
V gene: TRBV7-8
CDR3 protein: CASSSGGRGLAGQETQYF
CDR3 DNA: TGTGCCAGCAGCTCAGGGGGTCGGGGACTAGCGGGGCAAGAGACCCAGTACTTC

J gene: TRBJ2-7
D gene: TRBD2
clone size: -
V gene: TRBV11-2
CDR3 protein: CASSLEWEGDEQYF
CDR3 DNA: TGTGCCAGCAGCTTAGAATGGGAGGGAGACGAGCAGTACTTC

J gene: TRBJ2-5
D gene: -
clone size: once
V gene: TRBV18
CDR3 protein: CASSPWVQETQYF
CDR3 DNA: TGTGCCAGCTCACCATGGGTTCAAGAGACCCAGTACTTC

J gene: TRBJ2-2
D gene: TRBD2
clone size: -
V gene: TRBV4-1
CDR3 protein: CACRGANTGELFF
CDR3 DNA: TGCGCCTGTCGGGGGGCGAACACCGGGGAGCTGTTTTTT

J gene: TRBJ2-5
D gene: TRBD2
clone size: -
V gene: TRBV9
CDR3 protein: CASSVGGGRAGETQYF
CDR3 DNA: TGTGCCAGCAGCGTAGGAGGCGGGAGGGCCGGAGAGACCCAGTACTTC

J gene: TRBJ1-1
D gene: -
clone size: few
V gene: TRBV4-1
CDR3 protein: CASSLRPLGAEAFF
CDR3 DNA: TGCGCCAGCAGCTTACGACCCTTAGGCGCTGAAGCTTTCTTT

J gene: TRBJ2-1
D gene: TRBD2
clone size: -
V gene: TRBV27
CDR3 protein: CASSLAAGDSYNEQFF
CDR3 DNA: TGTGCCAGCAGTTTAGCCGCGGGGGACTCCTACAATGAGCAGTTCTTC

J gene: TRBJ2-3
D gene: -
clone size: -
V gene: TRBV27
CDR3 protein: CASSPGAAPSTQYF
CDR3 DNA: TGTGCCAGCAGTCCTGGAGCGGCGCCGTCTACGCAGTATTTT

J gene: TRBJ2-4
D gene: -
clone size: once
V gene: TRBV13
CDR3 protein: CASSSRPGEERDIQYF
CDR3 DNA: TGTGCCAGCAGCTCCCGGCCAGGGGAAGAGCGGGACATTCAGTACTTC

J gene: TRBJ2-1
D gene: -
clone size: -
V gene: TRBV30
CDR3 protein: CAWSIQGVPYNEQFF
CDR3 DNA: TGTGCCTGGAGTATACAGGGTGTCCCCTACAATGAGCAGTTCTTC

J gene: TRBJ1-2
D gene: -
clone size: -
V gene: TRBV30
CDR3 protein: CASVGEDYGYTF
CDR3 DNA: TGTGCCTCTGTCGGGGAAGACTATGGCTACACCTTC

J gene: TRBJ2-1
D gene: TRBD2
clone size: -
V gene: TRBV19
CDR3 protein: CASKLAGASYNEQFF
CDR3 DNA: TGTGCCAGCAAACTAGCGGGGGCTTCCTACAATGAGCAGTTCTTC

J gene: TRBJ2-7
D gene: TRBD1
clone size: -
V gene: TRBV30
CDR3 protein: CAWSWDRGNYEQYF
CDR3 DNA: TGTGCCTGGAGCTGGGACAGGGGGAACTACGAGCAGTACTTC

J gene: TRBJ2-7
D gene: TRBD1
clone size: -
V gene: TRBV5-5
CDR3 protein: CASSWTGDEQYF
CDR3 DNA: TGTGCCAGCAGCTGGACAGGGGACGAGCAGTACTTC

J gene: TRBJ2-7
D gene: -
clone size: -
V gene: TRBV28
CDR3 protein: CASPPGNYEQYF
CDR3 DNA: TGTGCCAGCCCCCCAGGAAACTACGAGCAGTACTTC

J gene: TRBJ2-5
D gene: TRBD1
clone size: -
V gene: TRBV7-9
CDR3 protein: CASSLPGQGIFQETQYF
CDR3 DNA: TGTGCCAGCAGCTTACCGGGACAGGGGATTTTTCAAGAGACCCAGTACTTC

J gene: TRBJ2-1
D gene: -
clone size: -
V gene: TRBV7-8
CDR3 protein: CASSLNSAFTYNEQFF
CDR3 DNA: TGTGCCAGCAGCTTAAACTCAGCGTTTACATACAATGAGCAGTTCTTC

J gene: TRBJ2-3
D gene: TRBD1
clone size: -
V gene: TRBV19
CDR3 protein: CATLDRGQSTDTQYF
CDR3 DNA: TGTGCCACCTTAGACAGGGGGCAAAGCACAGATACGCAGTATTTT

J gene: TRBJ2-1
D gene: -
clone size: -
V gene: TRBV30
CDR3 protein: CAWSVSASSYNEQFF
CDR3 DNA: TGTGCCTGGAGTGTATCAGCTAGCTCCTACAATGAGCAGTTCTTC

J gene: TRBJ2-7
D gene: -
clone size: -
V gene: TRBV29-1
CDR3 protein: CSVEVAGNEQYF
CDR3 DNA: TGCAGCGTTGAAGTGGCGGGAAACGAGCAGTACTTC